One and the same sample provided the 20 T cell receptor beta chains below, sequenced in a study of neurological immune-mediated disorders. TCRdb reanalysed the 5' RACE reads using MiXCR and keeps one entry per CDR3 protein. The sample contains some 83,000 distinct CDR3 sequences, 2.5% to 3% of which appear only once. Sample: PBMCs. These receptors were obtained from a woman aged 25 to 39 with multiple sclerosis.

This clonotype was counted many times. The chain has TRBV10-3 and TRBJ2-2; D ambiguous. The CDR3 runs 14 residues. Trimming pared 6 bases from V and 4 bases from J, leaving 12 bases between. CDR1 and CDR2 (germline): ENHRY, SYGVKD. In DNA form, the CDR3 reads TGTGCCATCAGGGTAGTGAGTCGCACCGGGGAGCTGTTTTTT. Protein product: CAIRVVSRTGELFF.

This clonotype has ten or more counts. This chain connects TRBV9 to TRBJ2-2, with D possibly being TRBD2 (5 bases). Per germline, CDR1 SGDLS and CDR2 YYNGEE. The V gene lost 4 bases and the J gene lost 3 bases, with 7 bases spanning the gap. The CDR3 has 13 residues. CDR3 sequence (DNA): TGTGCCAGCAGCCGGCGGGACACCGGGGAGCTGTTTTTT. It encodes CASSRRDTGELFF. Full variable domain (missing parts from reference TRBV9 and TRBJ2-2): DSGVTQTPKHLITATGQRVTLRCSPRSGDLSVYWYQQSLDQGLQFLIQYYNGEERAKGNILERFSAQQFPDLHSELNLSSLELGDSALYFCASSRRDTGELFFGEGSRLTVL.

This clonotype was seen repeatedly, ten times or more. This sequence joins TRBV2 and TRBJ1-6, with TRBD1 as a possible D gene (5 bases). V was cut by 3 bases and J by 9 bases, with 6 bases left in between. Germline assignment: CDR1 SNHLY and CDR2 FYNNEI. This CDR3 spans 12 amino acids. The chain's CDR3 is CASSEDISPLHF. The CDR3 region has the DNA TGTGCCAGCAGTGAGGACATTTCACCCCTCCACTTT.

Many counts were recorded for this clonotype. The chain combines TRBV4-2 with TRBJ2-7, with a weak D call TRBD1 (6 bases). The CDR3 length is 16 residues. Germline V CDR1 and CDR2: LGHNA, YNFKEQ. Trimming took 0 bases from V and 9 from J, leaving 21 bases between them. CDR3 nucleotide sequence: TGTGCCAGCAGCCAAGATGAGGGTAGGGGGTTAAAGGTGCAGTACTTC. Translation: CASSQDEGRGLKVQYF.

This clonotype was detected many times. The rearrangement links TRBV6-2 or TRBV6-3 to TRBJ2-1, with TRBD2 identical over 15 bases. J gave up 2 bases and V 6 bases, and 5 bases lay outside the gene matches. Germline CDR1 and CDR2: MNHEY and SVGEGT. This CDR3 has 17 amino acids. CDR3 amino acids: CASSRWTSGRAYNEQFF. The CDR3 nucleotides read TGTGCCAGCAGCCGATGGACTAGCGGGAGGGCCTACAATGAGCAGTTCTTC.

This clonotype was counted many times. Written as DNA, the CDR3 is TGTGCCAGCGTGGGGAGACTAGGTGCCGCAGATACGCAGTATTTT. As protein: CASVGRLGAADTQYF. The chain recombines TRBV6-1 with TRBJ2-3; a weak D match, TRBD2 (6 bases). The CDR3 has 15 amino acids. Germline V gives CDR1 MNHNS, CDR2 SASEGT. The ends were cut back, 8 bases at V and 4 bases at J, with 19 bases in the middle.

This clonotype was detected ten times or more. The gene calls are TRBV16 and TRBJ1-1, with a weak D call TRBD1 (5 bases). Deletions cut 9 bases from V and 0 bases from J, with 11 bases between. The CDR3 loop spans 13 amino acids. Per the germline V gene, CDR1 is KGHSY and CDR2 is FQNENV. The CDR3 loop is CASVEGLNTEAFF. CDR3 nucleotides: TGTGCCAGTGTGGAGGGACTGAACACTGAAGCTTTCTTT. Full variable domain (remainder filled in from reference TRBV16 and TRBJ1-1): GEEVAQTPKHLVRGEGQKAKLYCAPIKGHSYVFWYQQVLKNEFKFLISFQNENVFDETGMPKERFSAKCLPNSPCSLEIQATKLEDSAVYFCASVEGLNTEAFFGQGTRLTVV.

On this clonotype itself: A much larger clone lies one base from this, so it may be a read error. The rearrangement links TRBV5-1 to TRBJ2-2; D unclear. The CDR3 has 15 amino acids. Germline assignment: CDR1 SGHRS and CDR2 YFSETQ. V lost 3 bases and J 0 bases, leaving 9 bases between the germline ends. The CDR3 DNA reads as TGCGCCAGCAGCTACCAACCGCCGAACACCGGGGAGCTGTTTTTT. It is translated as CASSYQPPNTGELFF.

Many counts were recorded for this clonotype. The CDR3 protein is CSARPQVTQFYNEQFF. The CDR3 bases are TGCAGTGCTAGACCCCAGGTTACCCAATTCTACAATGAGCAGTTCTTC. The chain is built from TRBV20-1 and TRBJ2-1; no clear D. Germline loops: CDR1 DFQATT, CDR2 SNEGSKA (reference sequence). The CDR3 runs to 16 residues. Trimming left V 2 bases short and J 3 bases short, with 17 bases between.

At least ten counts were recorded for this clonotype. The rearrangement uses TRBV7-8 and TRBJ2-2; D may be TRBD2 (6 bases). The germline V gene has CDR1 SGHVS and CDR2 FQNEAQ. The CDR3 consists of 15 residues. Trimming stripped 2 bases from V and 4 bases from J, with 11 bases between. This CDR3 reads CASSLTGRVTGELFF. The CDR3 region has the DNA TGTGCCAGCAGCTTAACCGGGAGAGTCACCGGGGAGCTGTTTTTT.

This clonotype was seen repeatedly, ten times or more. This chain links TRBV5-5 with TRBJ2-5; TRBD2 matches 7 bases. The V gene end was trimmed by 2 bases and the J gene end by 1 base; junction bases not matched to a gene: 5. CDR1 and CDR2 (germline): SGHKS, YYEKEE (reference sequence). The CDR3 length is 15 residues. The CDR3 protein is CASSLGGLGQETQYF. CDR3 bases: TGTGCCAGCAGCTTAGGTGGACTAGGCCAAGAGACCCAGTACTTC.

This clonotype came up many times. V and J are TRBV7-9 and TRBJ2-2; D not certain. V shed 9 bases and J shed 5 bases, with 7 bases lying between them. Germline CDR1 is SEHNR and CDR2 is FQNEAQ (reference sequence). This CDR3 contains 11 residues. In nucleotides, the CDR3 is TGTGCCAGAGAGTCGACCGGGGAGCTGTTTTTT. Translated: CARESTGELFF.

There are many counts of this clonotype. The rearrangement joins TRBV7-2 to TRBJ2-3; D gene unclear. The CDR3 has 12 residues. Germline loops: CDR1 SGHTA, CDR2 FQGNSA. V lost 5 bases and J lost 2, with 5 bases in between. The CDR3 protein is CASSPTTDTQYF. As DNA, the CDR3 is TGTGCCAGCAGCCCCACCACAGATACGCAGTATTTT.

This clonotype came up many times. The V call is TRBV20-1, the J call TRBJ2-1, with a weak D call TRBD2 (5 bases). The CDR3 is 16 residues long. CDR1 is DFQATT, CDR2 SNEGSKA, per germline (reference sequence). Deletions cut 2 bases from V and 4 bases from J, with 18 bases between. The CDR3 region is CSARLGGPASYNEQFF. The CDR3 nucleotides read TGCAGTGCTAGATTGGGCGGGCCAGCCTCGTACAATGAGCAGTTCTTC.

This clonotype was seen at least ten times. This chain's CDR3 is CSVVTGIGGANVLTF. The CDR3 region has the DNA TGCAGCGTTGTTACAGGGATTGGTGGGGCCAACGTCCTGACTTTC. The rearrangement links TRBV29-1 to TRBJ2-6; D possibly corresponds to TRBD1 (6 bases). CDR1 and CDR2 (germline): SQVTM, ANQGSEA. Trimming took 4 bases from V and 3 from J, leaving 13 bases between them. This CDR3 is 15 amino acids long.

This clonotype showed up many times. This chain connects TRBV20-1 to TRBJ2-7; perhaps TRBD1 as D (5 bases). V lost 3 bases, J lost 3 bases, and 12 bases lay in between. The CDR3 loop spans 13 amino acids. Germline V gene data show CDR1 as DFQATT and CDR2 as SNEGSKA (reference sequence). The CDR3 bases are TGCAGTGCTAGGGGGCAGGCCGGCTACGAGCAGTACTTC. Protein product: CSARGQAGYEQYF.

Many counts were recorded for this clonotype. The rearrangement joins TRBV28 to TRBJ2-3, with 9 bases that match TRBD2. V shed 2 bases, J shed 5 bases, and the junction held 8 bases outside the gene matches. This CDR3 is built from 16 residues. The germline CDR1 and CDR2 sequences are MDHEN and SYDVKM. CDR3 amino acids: CASSLRTSVSEDTQYF. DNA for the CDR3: TGTGCCAGCAGTTTAAGGACTAGCGTCTCCGAAGATACGCAGTATTTT.

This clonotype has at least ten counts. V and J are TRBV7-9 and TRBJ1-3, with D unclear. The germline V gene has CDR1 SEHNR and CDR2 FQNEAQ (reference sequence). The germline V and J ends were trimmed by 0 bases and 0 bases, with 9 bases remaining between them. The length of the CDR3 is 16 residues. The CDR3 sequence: CASSLASGLSGNTIYF. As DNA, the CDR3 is TGTGCCAGCAGCTTAGCCTCCGGGCTCTCTGGAAACACCATATATTTT.

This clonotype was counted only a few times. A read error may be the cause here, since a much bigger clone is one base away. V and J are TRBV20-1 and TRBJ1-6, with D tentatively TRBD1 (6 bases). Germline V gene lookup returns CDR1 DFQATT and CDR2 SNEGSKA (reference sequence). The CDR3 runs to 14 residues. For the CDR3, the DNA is TGCAGTGCTAGCCTCGGACAGTACGATTCACCCCTCAACTTT. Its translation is CSASLGQYDSPLNF.

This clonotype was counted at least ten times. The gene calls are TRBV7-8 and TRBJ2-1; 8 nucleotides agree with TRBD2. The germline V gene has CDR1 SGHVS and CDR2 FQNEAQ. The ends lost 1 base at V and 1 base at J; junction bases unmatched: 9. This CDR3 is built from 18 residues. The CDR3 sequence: CASSLVLGGTRSYNEQFF. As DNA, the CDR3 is TGTGCCAGCAGCTTAGTCCTGGGGGGGACTAGATCCTACAATGAGCAGTTCTTC. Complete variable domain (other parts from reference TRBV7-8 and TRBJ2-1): GAGVSQSPRYKVAKRGQDVALRCDPISGHVSLFWYQQALGQGPEFLTYFQNEAQLDKSGLPSDRFFAERPEGSVSTLKIQRTQQEDSAVYLCASSLVLGGTRSYNEQFFGPGTRLTVL.